This T cell receptor (beta chain) came from a study of T cells in Graves' hyperthyroidism and ophthalmopathy. Findings and caveats of the study: The model predicted ophthalmopathy a median roughly six months before onset.

TCR beta CDR3 regions were amplified from RNA transcripts. The HTBI primer set was used in a first-round RT-PCR of the TCR CDR3. TCRdb re-derived calls from the multiplex PCR reads in MiXCR, one entry per CDR3 protein. The data hold around 690,000 distinct CDR3 sequences, with around 20% observed a single time. 10 ml fresh peripheral blood yielded the PBMCs. This clonotype was picked up a small number of times. The antigen remains unidentified. Germline assignment: CDR1 MNHEY and CDR2 SMNVEV (reference sequence). This CDR3 is 19 amino acids long. Trimming took 2 bases from V and 5 from J; bases not matched to a gene: 16.

The material sequenced was blood. The sequence came from a man younger than 45 with Graves' ophthalmopathy. This chain connects TRBV27 to TRBJ2-7; 12 bases are shared with TRBD2. CDR3 DNA sequence: TGTGCCAGCAGTTTAATCCCGGTGCTAGCGGGAGGGCCGTCCAACGAGCAGTACTTC. It yields the protein CASSLIPVLAGGPSNEQYF.